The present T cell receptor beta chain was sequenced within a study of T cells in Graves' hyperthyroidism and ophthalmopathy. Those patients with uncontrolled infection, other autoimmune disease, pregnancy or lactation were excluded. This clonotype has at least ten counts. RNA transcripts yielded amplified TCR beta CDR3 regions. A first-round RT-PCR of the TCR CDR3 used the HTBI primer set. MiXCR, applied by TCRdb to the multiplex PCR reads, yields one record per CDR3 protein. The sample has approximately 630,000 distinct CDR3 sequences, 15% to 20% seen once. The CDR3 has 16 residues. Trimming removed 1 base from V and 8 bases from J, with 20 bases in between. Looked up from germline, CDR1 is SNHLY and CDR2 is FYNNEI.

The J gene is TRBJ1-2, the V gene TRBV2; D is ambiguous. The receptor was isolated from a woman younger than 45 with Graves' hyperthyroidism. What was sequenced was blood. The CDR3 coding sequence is TGTGCCAGCAGTGAAGATCTAAGGAGGGTCCCGTTGGGCTACACCTTC. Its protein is CASSEDLRRVPLGYTF.